This T cell receptor (beta chain) was captured by sequencing in a study of PD-1 blockade in classical Hodgkin lymphoma. V lost 1 base to trimming and J lost 4 bases, with 13 bases between them. The CDR3 loop spans 15 amino acids. Germline loops: CDR1 SEHNR, CDR2 FQNEAQ (reference sequence). Clones were sequenced by immunoSEQ multiplex PCR, and TCRdb holds only the in-frame ones, with some missing. The data hold roughly 70,000 clones, with 65% to 75% observed a single time. Each patient's relapse followed autologous stem cell transplantation, and brentuximab vedotin exposure varied. Findings and limits, study-wide: By C4D1, diversity of CD4+ TCRs had risen significantly, whereas that of CD8+ TCRs had not. Those achieving complete response showed baseline diversity like newly diagnosed patients.

Details on this clone: Antigen specificity is unknown.

The chain uses TRBV7-9 and TRBJ1-2, with a tentative D call TRBD1 (6 bases). This sequence was found in a human donor with classical Hodgkin lymphoma. Sample: peripheral blood mononuclear cells (PBMCs), taken before the second cycle of nivolumab. The CDR3 DNA reads TGTGCCAGCAGCTTAGTAGGGGGGGCCGTCTATGGCTACACCTTC. Protein product: CASSLVGGAVYGYTF.